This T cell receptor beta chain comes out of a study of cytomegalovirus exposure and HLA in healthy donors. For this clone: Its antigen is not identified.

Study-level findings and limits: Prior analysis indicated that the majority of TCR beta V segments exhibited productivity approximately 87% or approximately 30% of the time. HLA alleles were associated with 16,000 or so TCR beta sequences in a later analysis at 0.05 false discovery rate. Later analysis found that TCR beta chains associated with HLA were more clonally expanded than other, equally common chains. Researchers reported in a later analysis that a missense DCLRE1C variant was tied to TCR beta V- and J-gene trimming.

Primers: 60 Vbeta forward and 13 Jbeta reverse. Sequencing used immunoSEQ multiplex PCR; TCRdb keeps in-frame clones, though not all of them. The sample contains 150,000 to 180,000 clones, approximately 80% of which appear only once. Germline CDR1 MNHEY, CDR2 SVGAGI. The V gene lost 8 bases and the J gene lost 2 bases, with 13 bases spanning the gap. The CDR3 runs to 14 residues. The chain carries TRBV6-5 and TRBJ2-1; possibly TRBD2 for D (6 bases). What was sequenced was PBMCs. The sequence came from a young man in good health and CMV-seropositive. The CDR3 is CASRLSGPYNEQFF. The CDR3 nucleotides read TGTGCCAGCCGACTTAGCGGTCCCTACAATGAGCAGTTCTTC.